This T cell receptor beta chain was identified in a study of blood T cell repertoires in COVID-19. Across the whole study: The samples span acute and convalescent COVID-19 from the United States, Italy and Spain. Sources were T cells, B-cell-depleted T cells, or PBMCs; the material itself was cDNA or gDNA.

J lost 0 bases, V lost 6 bases, and 7 bases had no gene match. Germline CDR1 and CDR2: MNHEY and SMNVEV (reference sequence). The CDR3 is 16 residues long. This table comes from immunoSEQ multiplex PCR, and its TCRdb copy is limited to in-frame clones, with some not included. The repertoire holds fewer than 150,000 clones, roughly four fifths seen once, with about a sixth in the top ten. Participants' own reports of clinical history determined their cohort assignment. The J gene is TRBJ2-2, the V gene TRBV27; 7 positions match TRBD2. Sequencing used PBMCs or T cells enriched from blood (not recorded which). The receptor was derived from a man aged 25 to 40 who had recovered from COVID-19. This CDR3 is CASRPSSGANTGELFF. CDR3 in DNA: TGTGCCAGCAGACCCTCTAGCGGAGCGAACACCGGGGAGCTGTTTTTT.